This T cell receptor (beta chain) was recovered during a study of T-cell reconstitution after alpha-beta-depleted transplantation in children. The J segment lost 6 bases and the V segment lost 8 bases, leaving 9 bases of the junction unmatched. The germline gives CDR1 SEHNR, CDR2 FQNEAQ (reference sequence). This CDR3 is 15 amino acids long. Unique molecular identifiers tagged the TCRbeta library. TCRdb reanalysed the PCR reads using MiXCR and keeps one entry per CDR3 protein. The sample has about 610,000 distinct CDR3 sequences; 8% to 11% are singletons. The origin of this receptor is a human donor who donated a stem cell graft to a child with acute myeloid leukemia. The sequenced sample was PBMCs from the stem cell graft donor, obtained from the stem cell graft. The gene calls are TRBV7-9 and TRBJ2-1; the match to TRBD2 covers 11 bases. The CDR3 loop reads CASAITSGSFNEQFF. The CDR3 region has the DNA TGTGCCAGCGCCATTACTAGCGGGAGTTTCAATGAGCAGTTCTTC.